The rows below give T cell receptor beta chains drawn from one sample of a study of blood T cells in healthy people across ages. One entry per CDR3 protein, called by TCRdb with MiXCR from the 5' RACE reads. The profile shows 750,000 to 950,000 distinct CDR3 sequences, 25% to 35% of them singletons. The same sample was also used in a study of T cells of mothers and their children.

Sample: blood. These receptors came from a woman aged 40 to 50 in good health. Both conserved end residues are part of each CDR3. The D gene is left open where the match is weak. Clone size is shown for a subset of rows, as once, few, many or a class of expanded clone.

len: 15
v_gene: TRBV9
abundance: few
d_gene: TRBD1
j_gene: TRBJ1-6
CDR3aa: CAGSATTGNRAPLHF
CDR3nt: TGTGCCGGCAGCGCCACGACAGGGAATAGGGCACCCCTCCACTTT

len: 15
v_gene: TRBV11-2
abundance: NA
d_gene: NA
j_gene: TRBJ1-5
CDR3aa: CASGLDPGGNQPQHF
CDR3nt: TGTGCCAGCGGCTTAGATCCAGGAGGAAATCAGCCCCAGCATTTT

len: 15
v_gene: TRBV14
abundance: NA
d_gene: NA
j_gene: TRBJ2-5
CDR3aa: CASSKAGVYQETQYF
CDR3nt: TGTGCCAGCAGCAAGGCAGGAGTATACCAAGAGACCCAGTACTTC

len: 14
v_gene: TRBV4-1
abundance: many
d_gene: NA
j_gene: TRBJ2-5
CDR3aa: CASSQTTRVETQYF
CDR3nt: TGCGCCAGCAGCCAAACGACTAGGGTGGAGACCCAGTACTTC

len: 16
v_gene: TRBV12-3/TRBV12-4
abundance: many
d_gene: NA
j_gene: TRBJ1-2
CDR3aa: CASSWGRGRDNYGYTF
CDR3nt: TGTGCCAGCAGTTGGGGCAGGGGCAGGGATAACTATGGCTACACCTTC

len: 15
v_gene: TRBV7-8
abundance: NA
d_gene: NA
j_gene: TRBJ1-6
CDR3aa: CASSTRHRQNSPLHF
CDR3nt: TGTGCCAGCAGCACTCGACATCGGCAGAATTCACCCCTCCACTTT

len: 14
v_gene: TRBV7-2
abundance: many
d_gene: TRBD2
j_gene: TRBJ2-7
CDR3aa: CASSWRGASYEQYF
CDR3nt: TGTGCCAGCAGCTGGCGGGGGGCCTCCTACGAGCAGTACTTC

len: 14
v_gene: TRBV20-1
abundance: few
d_gene: TRBD1
j_gene: TRBJ2-1
CDR3aa: CSACRDRVFYEQFF
CDR3nt: TGCAGTGCTTGCCGGGACAGGGTATTCTATGAGCAGTTCTTC

len: 14
v_gene: TRBV7-9
abundance: few
d_gene: TRBD1
j_gene: TRBJ1-6
CDR3aa: CASSLDRGLSPLHF
CDR3nt: TGTGCCAGCAGCTTGGACAGGGGGCTTTCACCCCTCCACTTT

len: 17
v_gene: TRBV2
abundance: few
d_gene: TRBD2
j_gene: TRBJ2-7
CDR3aa: CASRVGTSGGRGYEQYF
CDR3nt: TGTGCCAGCAGGGTTGGGACTAGCGGGGGGCGAGGCTACGAGCAGTACTTC

len: 15
v_gene: TRBV30
abundance: few
d_gene: NA
j_gene: TRBJ1-2
CDR3aa: CAWSVLRLRGYGYTF
CDR3nt: TGTGCCTGGAGTGTACTCAGGTTGAGGGGGTATGGCTACACCTTC

len: 14
v_gene: TRBV5-1
abundance: NA
d_gene: NA
j_gene: TRBJ1-5
CDR3aa: CVSSLDGGMAPQHF
CDR3nt: TGCGTCAGCAGCTTGGATGGGGGCATGGCGCCCCAGCATTTT

len: 14
v_gene: TRBV9
abundance: few
d_gene: TRBD1
j_gene: TRBJ2-7
CDR3aa: CASGTGGISYEQYF
CDR3nt: TGTGCTTCCGGGACAGGGGGTATATCGTACGAGCAGTACTTC

len: 14
v_gene: TRBV20-1
abundance: many
d_gene: TRBD1
j_gene: TRBJ2-5
CDR3aa: CSATTGGRGETQYF
CDR3nt: TGCAGTGCTACGACAGGGGGCAGGGGGGAGACCCAGTACTTC

len: 15
v_gene: TRBV7-2
abundance: few
d_gene: TRBD2
j_gene: TRBJ2-7
CDR3aa: CASSLSGGGVYEQYF
CDR3nt: TGTGCCAGCAGCTTAAGCGGGGGGGGGGTATACGAGCAGTACTTC

len: 14
v_gene: TRBV7-2
abundance: NA
d_gene: NA
j_gene: TRBJ2-3
CDR3aa: CASSRDTSTDTQYF
CDR3nt: TGTGCCAGCAGCCGTGACACAAGCACAGATACGCAGTATTTT

len: 18
v_gene: TRBV5-1
abundance: NA
d_gene: NA
j_gene: TRBJ1-5
CDR3aa: CASSLIRGPKVLNQPQHF
CDR3nt: TGCGCCAGCAGCTTGATCAGGGGTCCTAAAGTTCTAAATCAGCCCCAGCATTTT

len: 18
v_gene: TRBV9
abundance: NA
d_gene: TRBD2
j_gene: TRBJ2-2
CDR3aa: CASSPGLAGDSNTGERFF
CDR3nt: TGTGCCAGCAGCCCAGGACTAGCGGGGGACTCCAACACCGGGGAGCGGTTTTTT

len: 17
v_gene: TRBV7-6
abundance: few
d_gene: TRBD1
j_gene: TRBJ1-2
CDR3aa: CASSPGQGYPGRYGYTF
CDR3nt: TGTGCCAGCAGCCCAGGACAGGGGTATCCTGGGAGGTATGGCTACACCTTC

len: 17
v_gene: TRBV29-1
abundance: few
d_gene: NA
j_gene: TRBJ1-3
CDR3aa: CSVESTRDGLSGNTIYF
CDR3nt: TGCAGCGTTGAAAGTACCCGGGATGGACTCTCTGGAAACACCATATATTTT

len: 13
v_gene: TRBV28
abundance: NA
d_gene: NA
j_gene: TRBJ2-3
CDR3aa: CASRRDTTDTQYF
CDR3nt: TGTGCCAGCAGGAGGGACACCACAGATACGCAGTATTTT

len: 15
v_gene: TRBV7-7
abundance: many
d_gene: TRBD2
j_gene: TRBJ2-1
CDR3aa: CASSRLLAGYNEQFF
CDR3nt: TGTGCTAGCAGCCGACTCCTAGCGGGGTACAATGAGCAGTTCTTC

len: 15
v_gene: TRBV6-2/TRBV6-3
abundance: few
d_gene: NA
j_gene: TRBJ2-7
CDR3aa: CASSYMRQVTYEQYF
CDR3nt: TGTGCCAGCAGTTACATGAGACAGGTGACCTACGAGCAGTACTTC

len: 14
v_gene: TRBV7-2
abundance: many
d_gene: TRBD2
j_gene: TRBJ2-7
CDR3aa: CASSLGRGSYEQYF
CDR3nt: TGTGCTAGCAGCCTAGGGAGGGGATCCTACGAGCAGTACTTC

len: 16
v_gene: TRBV7-2
abundance: NA
d_gene: TRBD2
j_gene: TRBJ2-3
CDR3aa: CASSLSPAGGPSGQYF
CDR3nt: TGTGCCAGCAGCCTCTCACCAGCGGGGGGGCCGTCGGGGCAGTATTTT

len: 11
v_gene: TRBV2
abundance: NA
d_gene: NA
j_gene: TRBJ2-5
CDR3aa: CASKHGETQYF
CDR3nt: TGTGCCAGCAAGCACGGGGAGACTCAGTACTTC

len: 15
v_gene: TRBV6-1
abundance: few
d_gene: TRBD1
j_gene: TRBJ2-5
CDR3aa: CASSEEAGGQETQYF
CDR3nt: TGTGCCAGCAGTGAAGAAGCAGGGGGCCAAGAGACCCAGTACTTC

len: 15
v_gene: TRBV7-2
abundance: few
d_gene: TRBD1
j_gene: TRBJ2-5
CDR3aa: CASSLTGGYEETQYF
CDR3nt: TGTGCCAGCAGCTTAACAGGGGGATATGAAGAGACCCAGTACTTC

len: 14
v_gene: TRBV5-1
abundance: NA
d_gene: NA
j_gene: TRBJ1-5
CDR3aa: CASSGGDSNQPQHF
CDR3nt: TGTGCCAGCAGCGGGGGTGATAGCAATCAGCCCCAGCATTTT

len: 14
v_gene: TRBV5-1
abundance: NA
d_gene: NA
j_gene: TRBJ1-1
CDR3aa: CASSLDRSYTEAFF
CDR3nt: TGCGCCAGCAGCTTGGATCGGAGCTACACTGAAGCTTTCTTT

len: 13
v_gene: TRBV7-9
abundance: many
d_gene: NA
j_gene: TRBJ2-3
CDR3aa: CASSLLGTDTQYF
CDR3nt: TGTGCCAGCAGCTTATTGGGCACAGATACGCAGTATTTT

len: 17
v_gene: TRBV12-3/TRBV12-4
abundance: NA
d_gene: NA
j_gene: TRBJ1-1
CDR3aa: CASSLVPWGTRNTEAFF
CDR3nt: TGTGCCAGCAGTTTAGTTCCTTGGGGTACAAGGAACACTGAAGCTTTCTTT

len: 14
v_gene: TRBV28
abundance: few
d_gene: NA
j_gene: TRBJ2-5
CDR3aa: CASRLPTSCETQYF
CDR3nt: TGTGCCAGCAGGTTACCGACTAGTTGCGAGACCCAGTACTTC

len: 17
v_gene: TRBV24-1
abundance: NA
d_gene: TRBD1
j_gene: TRBJ2-3
CDR3aa: CATSEIMTGGGTDTQYF
CDR3nt: TGTGCCACCAGTGAGATCATGACAGGGGGCGGCACAGATACGCAGTATTTT

len: 17
v_gene: TRBV12-1
abundance: NA
d_gene: NA
j_gene: TRBJ1-1
CDR3aa: CASSFGPVDTPNTEAFF
CDR3nt: TGTGCCAGCAGCTTTGGACCGGTCGACACCCCGAACACTGAAGCTTTCTTT

len: 13
v_gene: TRBV24-1
abundance: NA
d_gene: NA
j_gene: TRBJ1-2
CDR3aa: CATRDLLGYGYTF
CDR3nt: TGTGCCACCAGGGATTTACTCGGGTATGGCTACACCTTC

len: 15
v_gene: TRBV7-2
abundance: NA
d_gene: TRBD1
j_gene: TRBJ1-1
CDR3aa: CASSNPTGGWTEAFF
CDR3nt: TGTGCCAGCAGCAATCCCACAGGGGGTTGGACTGAAGCTTTCTTT

len: 14
v_gene: TRBV7-2
abundance: NA
d_gene: NA
j_gene: TRBJ1-1
CDR3aa: CASSLAPEGPEAFF
CDR3nt: TGTGCCAGCAGCTTAGCCCCCGAGGGTCCAGAAGCTTTCTTT

len: 15
v_gene: TRBV27
abundance: NA
d_gene: TRBD1
j_gene: TRBJ2-1
CDR3aa: CASSLRGQGGNEQFF
CDR3nt: TGTGCCAGCAGTTTACGGGGACAGGGAGGCAATGAGCAGTTCTTC

len: 16
v_gene: TRBV5-1
abundance: NA
d_gene: NA
j_gene: TRBJ2-3
CDR3aa: CASSLTVSVKGDTQYF
CDR3nt: TGCGCCAGCAGCTTGACCGTCAGTGTAAAGGGAGATACGCAGTATTTT

len: 14
v_gene: TRBV20-1
abundance: few
d_gene: NA
j_gene: TRBJ2-3
CDR3aa: CSARGTASTDTQYF
CDR3nt: TGCAGTGCTAGAGGGACAGCTAGCACAGATACGCAGTATTTT

len: 13
v_gene: TRBV3-1
abundance: many
d_gene: TRBD1
j_gene: TRBJ1-2
CDR3aa: CATLTGANDGYTF
CDR3nt: TGTGCCACCTTAACAGGGGCTAATGATGGCTACACCTTC

len: 14
v_gene: TRBV20-1
abundance: NA
d_gene: NA
j_gene: TRBJ1-4
CDR3aa: CSASLGAQNEKLFF
CDR3nt: TGCAGTGCTAGCCTGGGGGCACAGAATGAAAAACTGTTTTTT

len: 16
v_gene: TRBV28
abundance: many
d_gene: TRBD2
j_gene: TRBJ2-7
CDR3aa: CASSLIPTSSPYEQYF
CDR3nt: TGTGCCAGCAGTTTAATACCGACTAGCTCACCCTACGAGCAGTACTTC

len: 16
v_gene: TRBV7-3
abundance: NA
d_gene: NA
j_gene: TRBJ1-6
CDR3aa: CASSTGGAIYNSPLHF
CDR3nt: TGTGCCAGCTCAACTGGGGGGGCGATCTATAATTCACCCCTCCACTTT

len: 16
v_gene: TRBV5-5
abundance: NA
d_gene: TRBD2
j_gene: TRBJ2-1
CDR3aa: CASSLELAVAYNEQFF
CDR3nt: TGTGCCAGCAGCTTAGAACTAGCGGTGGCCTACAATGAGCAGTTCTTC

len: 14
v_gene: TRBV29-1
abundance: many
d_gene: TRBD1
j_gene: TRBJ2-7
CDR3aa: CSVGLRDRGREQYF
CDR3nt: TGCAGCGTTGGTCTCCGGGACAGGGGACGTGAGCAGTACTTC

len: 15
v_gene: TRBV4-3
abundance: many
d_gene: TRBD1
j_gene: TRBJ1-1
CDR3aa: CASSQVDRGNTEAFF
CDR3nt: TGCGCCAGCAGCCAGGTGGACAGGGGGAACACTGAAGCTTTCTTT

len: 14
v_gene: TRBV20-1
abundance: NA
d_gene: TRBD2
j_gene: TRBJ2-1
CDR3aa: CSARLLAGLNEQFF
CDR3nt: TGCAGTGCTAGGTTACTAGCGGGGCTGAATGAGCAGTTCTTC

len: 11
v_gene: TRBV29-1
abundance: NA
d_gene: TRBD1
j_gene: TRBJ1-1
CDR3aa: CSGGTVTEAFF
CDR3nt: TGCAGCGGGGGGACAGTTACTGAAGCTTTCTTT

len: 17
v_gene: TRBV11-2
abundance: NA
d_gene: TRBD2
j_gene: TRBJ2-1
CDR3aa: CVSSLALAGGRGNEQFF
CDR3nt: TGTGTCAGCAGCTTAGCCCTAGCGGGGGGGAGGGGCAATGAGCAGTTCTTC

len: 12
v_gene: TRBV20-1
abundance: few
d_gene: NA
j_gene: TRBJ2-1
CDR3aa: CSAARGGGEQFF
CDR3nt: TGCAGTGCCGCGAGGGGGGGTGGCGAGCAGTTCTTC

len: 16
v_gene: TRBV18
abundance: NA
d_gene: TRBD1
j_gene: TRBJ1-4
CDR3aa: CASSHGTAATNEKLFF
CDR3nt: TGTGCCAGCTCCCATGGGACAGCAGCAACTAATGAAAAACTGTTTTTT